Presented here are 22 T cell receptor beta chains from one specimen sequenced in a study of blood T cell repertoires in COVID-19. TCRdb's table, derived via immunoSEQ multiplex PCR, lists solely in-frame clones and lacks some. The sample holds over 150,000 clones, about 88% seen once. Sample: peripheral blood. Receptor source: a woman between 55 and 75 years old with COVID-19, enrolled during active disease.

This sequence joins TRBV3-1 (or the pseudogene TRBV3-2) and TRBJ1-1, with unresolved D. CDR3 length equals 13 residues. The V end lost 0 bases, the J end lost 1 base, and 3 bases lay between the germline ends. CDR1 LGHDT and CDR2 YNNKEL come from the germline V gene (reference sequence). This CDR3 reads CASSQDWNTEAFF. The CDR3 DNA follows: TGTGCCAGCAGCCAAGACTGGAACACTGAAGCTTTCTTT.

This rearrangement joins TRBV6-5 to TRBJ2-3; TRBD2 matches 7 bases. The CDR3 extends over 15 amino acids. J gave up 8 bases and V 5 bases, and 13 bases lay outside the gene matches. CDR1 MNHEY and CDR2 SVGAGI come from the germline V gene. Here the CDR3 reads CASSQSRTSGGTQYF. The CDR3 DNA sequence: TGTGCCAGCAGTCAATCCCGGACTAGTGGCGGTACGCAGTATTTT.

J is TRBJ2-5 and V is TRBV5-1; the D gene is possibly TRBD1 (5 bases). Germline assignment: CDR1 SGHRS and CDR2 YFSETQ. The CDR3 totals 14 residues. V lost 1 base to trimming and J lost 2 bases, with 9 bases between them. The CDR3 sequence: CASSLWTSQETQYF. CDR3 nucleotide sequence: TGCGCCAGCAGCTTGTGGACATCTCAAGAGACCCAGTACTTC.

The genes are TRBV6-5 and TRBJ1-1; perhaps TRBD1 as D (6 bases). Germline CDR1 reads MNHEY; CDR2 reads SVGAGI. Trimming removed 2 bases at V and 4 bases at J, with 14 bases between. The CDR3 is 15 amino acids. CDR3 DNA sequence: TGTGCCAGCAGTTACGGAGAGGGAGGGGGCACTGAAGCTTTCTTT. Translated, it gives CASSYGEGGGTEAFF.

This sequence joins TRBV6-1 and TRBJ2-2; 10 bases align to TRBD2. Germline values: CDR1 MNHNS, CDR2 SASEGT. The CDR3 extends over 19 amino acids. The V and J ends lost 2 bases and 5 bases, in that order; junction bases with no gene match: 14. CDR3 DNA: TGTGCCAGCAGTGAAAAGGGGGGGGCTAGCGGGAGATGGACCGGGGAGCTGTTTTTT. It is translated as CASSEKGGASGRWTGELFF.

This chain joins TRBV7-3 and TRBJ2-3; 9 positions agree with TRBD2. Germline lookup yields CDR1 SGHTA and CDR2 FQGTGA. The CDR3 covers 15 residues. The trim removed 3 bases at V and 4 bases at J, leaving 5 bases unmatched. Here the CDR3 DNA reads TGTGCCAGCAGCTTTAGCGGGAGAGGCGCAGATACGCAGTATTTT. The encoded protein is CASSFSGRGADTQYF.

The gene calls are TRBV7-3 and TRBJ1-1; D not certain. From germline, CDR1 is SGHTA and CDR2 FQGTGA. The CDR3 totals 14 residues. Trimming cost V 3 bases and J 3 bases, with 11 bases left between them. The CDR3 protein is CASSLRARDTEAFF. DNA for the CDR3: TGTGCCAGCAGCTTGAGGGCGCGGGACACTGAAGCTTTCTTT.

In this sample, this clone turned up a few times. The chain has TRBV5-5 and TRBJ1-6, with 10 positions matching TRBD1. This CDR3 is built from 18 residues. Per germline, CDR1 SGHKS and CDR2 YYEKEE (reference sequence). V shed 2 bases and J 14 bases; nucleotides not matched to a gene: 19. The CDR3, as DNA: TGTGCCAGCAGCTTAAACCGGGACAGGGGATCGCCTATTCAAGCCCTCCACTTT. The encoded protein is CASSLNRDRGSPIQALHF.

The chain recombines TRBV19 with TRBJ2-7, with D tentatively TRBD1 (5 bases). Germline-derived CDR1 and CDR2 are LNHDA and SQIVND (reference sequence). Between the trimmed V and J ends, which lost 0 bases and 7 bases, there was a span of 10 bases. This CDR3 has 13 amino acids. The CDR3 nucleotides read TGTGCCAGTAGTATAGATACTAAGGGGGAGCAGTACTTC. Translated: CASSIDTKGEQYF.

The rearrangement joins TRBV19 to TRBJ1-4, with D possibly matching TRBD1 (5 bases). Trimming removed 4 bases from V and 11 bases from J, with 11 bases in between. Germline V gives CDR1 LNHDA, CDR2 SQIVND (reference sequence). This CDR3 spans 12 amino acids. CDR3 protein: CASSTRADKLFF. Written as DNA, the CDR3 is TGTGCCAGTAGTACCAGGGCTGACAAACTGTTTTTT.

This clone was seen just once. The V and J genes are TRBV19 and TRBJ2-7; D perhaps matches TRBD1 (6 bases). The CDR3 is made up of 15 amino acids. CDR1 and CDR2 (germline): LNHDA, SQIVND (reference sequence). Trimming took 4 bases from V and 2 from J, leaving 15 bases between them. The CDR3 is CASSTVTGLTYEQYF. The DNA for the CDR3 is TGTGCCAGTAGTACTGTGACAGGCTTAACCTACGAGCAGTACTTC. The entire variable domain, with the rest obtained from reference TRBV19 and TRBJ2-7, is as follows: DGGITQSPKYLFRKEGQNVTLSCEQNLNHDAMYWYRQDPGQGLRLIYYSQIVNDFQKGDIAEGYSVSREKKESFPLTVTSAQKNPTAFYLCASSTVTGLTYEQYFGPGTRLTVT.

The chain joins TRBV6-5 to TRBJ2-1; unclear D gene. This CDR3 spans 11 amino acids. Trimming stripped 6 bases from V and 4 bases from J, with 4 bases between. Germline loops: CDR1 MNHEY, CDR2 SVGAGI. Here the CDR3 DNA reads TGTGCCAGCAGACAATACAATGAGCAGTTCTTC. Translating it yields CASRQYNEQFF.

Written as DNA, the CDR3 is TGTGCCAGCAGGGATGCAGGAAACACTGAAGCTTTCTTT. As protein: CASRDAGNTEAFF. The chain uses TRBV7-3 and TRBJ1-1; the D is unclear. The length of the CDR3 is 13 residues. Trimming cost V 6 bases and J 2 bases, with 10 bases left between them. Germline values: CDR1 SGHTA, CDR2 FQGTGA.

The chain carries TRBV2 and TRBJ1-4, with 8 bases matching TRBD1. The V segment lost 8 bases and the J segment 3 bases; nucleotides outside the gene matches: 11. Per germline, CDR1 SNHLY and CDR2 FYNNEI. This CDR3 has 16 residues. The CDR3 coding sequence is TGTGCCAGCGTGAGGGATCAGGGGGCTTCTAATGAAAAACTGTTTTTT. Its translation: CASVRDQGASNEKLFF.

CDR3 amino acids: CATSDMTGGGSGANVLTF. The CDR3 DNA is TGTGCCACCAGTGATATGACAGGGGGAGGATCTGGGGCCAACGTCCTGACTTTC. V usage is TRBV24-1 and J usage is TRBJ2-6; 9 nucleotides match TRBD1. After removal of 3 bases from V and 1 base from J, the junction contained 6 bases not matched to a gene. Germline V gene lookup returns CDR1 KGHDR and CDR2 SFDVKD. This CDR3 is built from 18 residues.

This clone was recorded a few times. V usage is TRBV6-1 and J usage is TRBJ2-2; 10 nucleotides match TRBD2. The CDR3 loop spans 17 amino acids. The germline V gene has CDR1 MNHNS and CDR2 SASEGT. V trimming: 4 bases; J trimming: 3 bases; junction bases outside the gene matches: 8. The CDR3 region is CASSALAGGGYTGELFF. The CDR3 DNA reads TGTGCCAGCAGTGCCTTAGCGGGAGGAGGTTACACCGGGGAGCTGTTTTTT.

The CDR3 spells CASKDRGIMNTEAFF. The CDR3 nucleotides read TGTGCCAGCAAGGACAGGGGGATCATGAACACTGAAGCTTTCTTT. This chain joins TRBV2 and TRBJ1-1; 10 bases match TRBD1. With V trimmed by 7 bases and J by 0 bases, 5 bases remained unmatched. The CDR3 sequence is 15 residues long. CDR1 and CDR2 from the germline V gene are SNHLY and FYNNEI.

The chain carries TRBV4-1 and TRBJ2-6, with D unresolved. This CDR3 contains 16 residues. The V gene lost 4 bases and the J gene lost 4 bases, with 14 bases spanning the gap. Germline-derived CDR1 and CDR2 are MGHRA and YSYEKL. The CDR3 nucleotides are TGCGCCAGCAGCCGTCGGTGGTCCGAAGGGGCCAACGTCCTGACTTTC. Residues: CASSRRWSEGANVLTF.

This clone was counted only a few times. The CDR3 coding sequence is TGCAGCGTTTGGGCCGGACTGGGACAGGGAAAGGCGTTCGAGCAGTACTTC. It is translated as CSVWAGLGQGKAFEQYF. The V gene is TRBV29-1, the J gene TRBJ2-7; 9 bases line up with TRBD1. Germline loops: CDR1 SQVTM, CDR2 ANQGSEA. The CDR3 is made up of 17 amino acids. V shed 5 bases, J shed 6 bases, and the junction held 20 bases outside the gene matches.

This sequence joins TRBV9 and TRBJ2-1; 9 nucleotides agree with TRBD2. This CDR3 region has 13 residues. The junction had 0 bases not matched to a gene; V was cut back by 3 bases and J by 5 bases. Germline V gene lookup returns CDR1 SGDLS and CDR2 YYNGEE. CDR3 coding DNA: TGTGCCAGCAGCGGACTAGCGGACAATGAGCAGTTCTTC. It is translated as CASSGLADNEQFF.

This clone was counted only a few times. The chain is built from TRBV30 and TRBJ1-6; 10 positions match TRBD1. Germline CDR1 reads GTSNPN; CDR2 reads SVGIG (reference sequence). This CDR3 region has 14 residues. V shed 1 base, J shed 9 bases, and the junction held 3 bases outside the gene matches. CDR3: CAWSETGGLSPLHF. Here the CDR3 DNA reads TGTGCCTGGAGTGAGACAGGGGGCCTTTCACCCCTCCACTTT. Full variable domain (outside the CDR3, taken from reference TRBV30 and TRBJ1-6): SQTIHQWPATLVQPVGSPLSLECTVEGTSNPNLYWYRQAAGRGLQLLFYSVGIGQISSEVPQNLSASRPQDRQFILSSKKLLLSDSGFYLCAWSETGGLSPLHFGNGTRLTVT.

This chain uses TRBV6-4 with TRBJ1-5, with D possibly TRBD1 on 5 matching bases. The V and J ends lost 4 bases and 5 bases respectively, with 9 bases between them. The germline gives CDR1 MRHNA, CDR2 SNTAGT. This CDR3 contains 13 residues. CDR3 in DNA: TGTGCCAGCAGTGTCCAAGGGGATCAGCCCCAGCATTTT. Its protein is CASSVQGDQPQHF.